This T cell receptor beta chain was sequenced in a study of shared clonotypes between healthy human individuals. This clone was observed a few times. Genomic DNA, for the unsorted samples, came from about 90 million PBMCs. The ends lost 5 bases at V and 4 bases at J; junction bases unmatched: 3. CDR1 GTSNPN and CDR2 SVGIG come from the germline V gene (reference sequence). This CDR3 region has 14 residues. Deep-level assay runs were performed. What was sequenced on ten immunoSEQ deep assay plates was unsorted PBMC DNA. The table came from immunoSEQ multiplex PCR; TCRdb's copy has only in-frame clones and leaves some out. Of fewer than 650,000 clones in the sample, about 82% were seen once.

The chain employs TRBV30 and TRBJ2-5; 14 bases align to TRBD2. Sequenced: PBMCs. This receptor was identified in a woman in her 40s in good health. Some clones in this sample may be carry-over from other donors' samples. The CDR3: CAWRLAGGGETQYF. DNA of the CDR3: TGTGCCTGGCGACTAGCGGGGGGGGGAGAGACCCAGTACTTC.